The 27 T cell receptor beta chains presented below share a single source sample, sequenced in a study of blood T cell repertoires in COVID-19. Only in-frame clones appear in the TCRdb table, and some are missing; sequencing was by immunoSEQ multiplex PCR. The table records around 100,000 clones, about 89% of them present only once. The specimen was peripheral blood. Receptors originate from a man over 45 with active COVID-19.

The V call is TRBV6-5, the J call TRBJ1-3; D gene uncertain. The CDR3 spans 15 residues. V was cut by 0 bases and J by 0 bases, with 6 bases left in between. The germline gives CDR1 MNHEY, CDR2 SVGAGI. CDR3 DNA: TGTGCCAGCAGTTACTCTCCCCGCTCTGGAAACACCATATATTTT. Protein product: CASSYSPRSGNTIYF.

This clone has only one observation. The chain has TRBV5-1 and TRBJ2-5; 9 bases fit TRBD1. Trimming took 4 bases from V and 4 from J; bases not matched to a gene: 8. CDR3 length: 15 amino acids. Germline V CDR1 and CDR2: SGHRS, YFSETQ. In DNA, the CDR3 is TGCGCCAGCAGCATTCAGACAGGGGGTTTAGAGACCCAGTACTTC. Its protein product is CASSIQTGGLETQYF.

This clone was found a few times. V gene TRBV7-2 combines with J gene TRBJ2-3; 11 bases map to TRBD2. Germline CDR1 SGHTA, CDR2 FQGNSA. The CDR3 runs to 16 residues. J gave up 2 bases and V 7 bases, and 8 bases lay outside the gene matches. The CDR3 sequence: CASKAGTSGYTDTQYF. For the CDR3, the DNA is TGTGCCAGCAAAGCGGGGACTAGCGGCTACACAGATACGCAGTATTTT.

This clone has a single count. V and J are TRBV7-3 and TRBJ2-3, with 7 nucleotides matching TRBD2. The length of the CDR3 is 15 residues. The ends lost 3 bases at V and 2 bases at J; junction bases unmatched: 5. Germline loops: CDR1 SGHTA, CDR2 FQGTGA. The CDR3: CASSFSGTNTDTQYF. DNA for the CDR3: TGTGCCAGCAGCTTTTCCGGGACTAACACAGATACGCAGTATTTT.

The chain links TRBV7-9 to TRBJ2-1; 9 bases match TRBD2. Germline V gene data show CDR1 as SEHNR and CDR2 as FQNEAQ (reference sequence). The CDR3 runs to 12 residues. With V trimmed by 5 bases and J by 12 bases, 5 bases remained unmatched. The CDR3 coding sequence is TGTGCCAGCAGCGGCCGACTAGCGGTGCAGTTCTTC. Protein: CASSGRLAVQFF.

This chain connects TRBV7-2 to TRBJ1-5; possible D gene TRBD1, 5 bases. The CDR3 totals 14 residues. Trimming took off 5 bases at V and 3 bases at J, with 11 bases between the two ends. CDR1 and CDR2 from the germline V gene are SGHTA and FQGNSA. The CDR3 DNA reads TGTGCCAGCAGCCCTCAGGGTACCAATCAGCCCCAGCATTTT. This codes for CASSPQGTNQPQHF.

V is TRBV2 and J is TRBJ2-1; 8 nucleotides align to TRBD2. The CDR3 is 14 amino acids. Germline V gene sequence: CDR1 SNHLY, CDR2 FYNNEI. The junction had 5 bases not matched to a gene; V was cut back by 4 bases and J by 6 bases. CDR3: CASSARGLGNEQFF. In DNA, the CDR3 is TGTGCCAGCAGTGCCCGGGGACTAGGCAATGAGCAGTTCTTC.

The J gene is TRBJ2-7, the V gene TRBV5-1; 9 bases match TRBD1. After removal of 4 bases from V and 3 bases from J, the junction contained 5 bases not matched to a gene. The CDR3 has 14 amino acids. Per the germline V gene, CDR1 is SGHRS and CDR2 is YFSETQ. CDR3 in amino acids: CASSMGTGNYEQYF. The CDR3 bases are TGCGCCAGCAGCATGGGGACAGGGAACTACGAGCAGTACTTC.

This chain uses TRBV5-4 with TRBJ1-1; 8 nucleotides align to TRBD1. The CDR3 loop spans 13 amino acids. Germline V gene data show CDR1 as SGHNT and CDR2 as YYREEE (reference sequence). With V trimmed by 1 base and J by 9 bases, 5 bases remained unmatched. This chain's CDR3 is CASSLLGQDQAFF. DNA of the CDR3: TGTGCCAGCAGCTTGCTGGGACAGGATCAAGCTTTCTTT.

The CDR3 region has the DNA TGTGCCAGCAGCAAAAGGACACGCGGGAACACTGAAGCTTTCTTT. It specifies CASSKRTRGNTEAFF. This chain links TRBV21-1 with TRBJ1-1; TRBD1 is the table's D call and was not checked against the DNA. TRBV21-1 is a pseudogene locus. This CDR3 has 15 amino acids.

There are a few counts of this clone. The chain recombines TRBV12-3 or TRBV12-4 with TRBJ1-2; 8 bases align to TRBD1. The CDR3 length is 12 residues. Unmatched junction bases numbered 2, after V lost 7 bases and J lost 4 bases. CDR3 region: CASTGGLYGYTF. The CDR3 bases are TGTGCCAGCACAGGGGGCCTCTATGGCTACACCTTC.

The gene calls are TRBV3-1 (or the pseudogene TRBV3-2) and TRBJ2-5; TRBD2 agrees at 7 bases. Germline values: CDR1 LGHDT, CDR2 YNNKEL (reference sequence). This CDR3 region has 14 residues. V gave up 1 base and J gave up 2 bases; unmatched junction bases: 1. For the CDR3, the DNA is TGTGCCAGCAGCCAAGTGGGGGGGCAAGAGACCCAGTACTTC. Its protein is CASSQVGGQETQYF.

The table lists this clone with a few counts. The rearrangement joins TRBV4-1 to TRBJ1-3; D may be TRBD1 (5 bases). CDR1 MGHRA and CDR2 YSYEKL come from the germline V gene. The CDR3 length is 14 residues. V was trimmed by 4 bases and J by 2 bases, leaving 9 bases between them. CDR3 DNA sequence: TGCGCCAGCAGCCTTCAGGGTACTGGAAACACCATATATTTT. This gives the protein CASSLQGTGNTIYF.

The DNA of the CDR3 is TGTGCCAGTAGTGTAGGGACAGGGGGCCACACCGGGGAGCTGTTTTTT. Its protein is CASSVGTGGHTGELFF. The chain links TRBV19 to TRBJ2-2; 12 bases align to TRBD1. The CDR3 covers 16 residues. V shed 5 bases, J shed 3 bases, and the junction held 4 bases outside the gene matches. Germline V lookup: CDR1 LNHDA, CDR2 SQIVND (reference sequence).

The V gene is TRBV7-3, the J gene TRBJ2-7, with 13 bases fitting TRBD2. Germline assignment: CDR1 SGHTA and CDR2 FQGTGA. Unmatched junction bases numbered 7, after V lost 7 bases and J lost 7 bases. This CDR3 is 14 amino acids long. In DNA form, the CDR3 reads TGTGCCAGCAACAATGGACTAGCGGGGGCTGAGCAGTACTTC. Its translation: CASNNGLAGAEQYF.

CDR3 in amino acids: CASKTRGGGSYEQYV. The DNA for the CDR3 is TGCGCCAGCAAAACCCGAGGGGGGGGCTCCTACGAGCAGTACGTC. The chain combines TRBV4-1 with TRBJ2-7; a weak D match, TRBD2 (7 bases). The CDR3 is 15 residues long. Trimming removed 7 bases at V and 0 bases at J, with 16 bases between. Germline V CDR1 and CDR2: MGHRA, YSYEKL.

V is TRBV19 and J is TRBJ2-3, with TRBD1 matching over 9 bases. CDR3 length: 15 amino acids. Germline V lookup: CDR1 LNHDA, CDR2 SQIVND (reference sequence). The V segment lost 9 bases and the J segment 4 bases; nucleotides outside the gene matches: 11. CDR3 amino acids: CASASQGAVADTQYF. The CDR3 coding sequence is TGTGCCAGCGCCTCACAGGGGGCTGTGGCAGATACGCAGTATTTT.

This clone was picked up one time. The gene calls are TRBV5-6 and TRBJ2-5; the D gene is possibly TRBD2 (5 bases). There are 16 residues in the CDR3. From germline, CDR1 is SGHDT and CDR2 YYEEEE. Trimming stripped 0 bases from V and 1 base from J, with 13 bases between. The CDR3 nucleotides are TGTGCCAGCAGCTTGGATATCGGGAATATCCAAGAGACCCAGTACTTC. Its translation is CASSLDIGNIQETQYF.

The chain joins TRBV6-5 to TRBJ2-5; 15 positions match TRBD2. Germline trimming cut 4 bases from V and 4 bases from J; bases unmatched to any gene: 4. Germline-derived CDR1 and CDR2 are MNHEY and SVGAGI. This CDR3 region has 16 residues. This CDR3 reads CASSSQGLAGGETQYF. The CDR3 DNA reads TGTGCCAGCAGTTCTCAGGGACTAGCGGGAGGAGAGACCCAGTACTTC.

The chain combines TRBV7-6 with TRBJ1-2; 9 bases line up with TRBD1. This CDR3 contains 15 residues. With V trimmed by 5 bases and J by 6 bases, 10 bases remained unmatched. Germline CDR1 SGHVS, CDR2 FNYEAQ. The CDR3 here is CASSRVPGQGNGYTF. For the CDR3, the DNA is TGTGCCAGCAGCCGTGTCCCGGGACAGGGTAATGGCTACACCTTC.

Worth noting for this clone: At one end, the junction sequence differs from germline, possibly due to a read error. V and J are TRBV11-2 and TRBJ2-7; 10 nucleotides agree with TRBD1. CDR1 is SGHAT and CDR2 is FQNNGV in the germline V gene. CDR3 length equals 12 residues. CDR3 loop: CASSSQPGQGTF. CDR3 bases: TGTGCCAGCAGTTCACAACCGGGACAGGGGACCTTC.

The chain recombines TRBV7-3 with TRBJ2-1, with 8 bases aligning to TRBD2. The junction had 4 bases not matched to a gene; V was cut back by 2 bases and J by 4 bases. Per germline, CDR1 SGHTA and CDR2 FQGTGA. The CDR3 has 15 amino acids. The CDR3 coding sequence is TGTGCCAGCAGCTTAGGGAGCGGGGGTTACAATGAGCAGTTCTTC. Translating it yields CASSLGSGGYNEQFF.

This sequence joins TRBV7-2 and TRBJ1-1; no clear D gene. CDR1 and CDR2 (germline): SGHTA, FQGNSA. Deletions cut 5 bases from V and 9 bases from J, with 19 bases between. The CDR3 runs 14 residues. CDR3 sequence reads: CASSAFVGGNQAFF. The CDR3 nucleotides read TGTGCCAGCAGCGCCTTCGTGGGAGGGAACCAAGCTTTCTTT. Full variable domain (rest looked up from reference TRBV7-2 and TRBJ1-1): GAGVSQSPSNKVTEKGKDVELRCDPISGHTALYWYRQSLGQGLEFLIYFQGNSAPDKSGLPSDRFSAERTGGSVSTLTIQRTQQEDSAVYLCASSAFVGGNQAFFGQGTRLTVV.

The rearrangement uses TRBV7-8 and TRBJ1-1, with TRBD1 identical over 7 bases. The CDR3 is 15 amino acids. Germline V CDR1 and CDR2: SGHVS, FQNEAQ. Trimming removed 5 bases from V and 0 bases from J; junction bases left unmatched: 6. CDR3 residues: CASSRGGTVNTEAFF. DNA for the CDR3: TGTGCCAGCAGCCGAGGCGGGACAGTGAACACTGAAGCTTTCTTT.

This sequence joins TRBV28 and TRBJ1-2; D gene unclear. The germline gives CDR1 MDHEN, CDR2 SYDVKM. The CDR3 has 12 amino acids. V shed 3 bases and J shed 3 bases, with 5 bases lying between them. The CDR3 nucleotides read TGTGCCAGCAGTTTGGGAGACTATGGCTACACCTTC. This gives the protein CASSLGDYGYTF.

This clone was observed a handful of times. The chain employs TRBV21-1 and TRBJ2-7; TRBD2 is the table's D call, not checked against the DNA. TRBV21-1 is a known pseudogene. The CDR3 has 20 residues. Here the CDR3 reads CASSKQAGRERAGNSYEQYV. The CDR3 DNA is TGTGCCAGCAGCAAACAGGCCGGTAGGGAGCGGGCCGGTAATTCCTACGAGCAGTACGTC.

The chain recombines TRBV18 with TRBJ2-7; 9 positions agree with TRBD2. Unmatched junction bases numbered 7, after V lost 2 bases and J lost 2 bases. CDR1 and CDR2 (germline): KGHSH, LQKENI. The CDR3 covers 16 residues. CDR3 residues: CASSPTEAGGAYEQYF. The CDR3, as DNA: TGTGCCAGCTCACCAACTGAGGCGGGGGGGGCCTACGAGCAGTACTTC.